This T cell receptor beta chain was recorded in a study of early T cells in non-severe SARS-CoV-2 infection (dated by TCRdb to about 2021). Notes on the research overall: Because TCR sequencing relied on bulk RNA taken from unsorted whole blood, pairing of alpha and beta chains was not possible.

The cysteine opens and the phenylalanine closes a CDR3 of 14 amino acids. Only CDR3 DNA remains: 42 bases, in frame from the first base. From the germline V gene (reference sequence), CDR1 is MNHEY and CDR2 is SMNVEV. Regarding this clonotype: Its antigen remains undetermined. A much larger clone is a single base away; this may be a read error.

A case-control design nested within a healthcare worker cohort in London, UK, was used, with weekly nasopharyngeal swab PCR tests and blood sampling performed. Healthcare workers were recruited during the week of the UK lockdown, between 23 and 31 March 2020, and followed weekly for up to 16 weeks. Overall study outcomes, separate from this receptor: Matching against VDJdb was skewed toward anti-spike CD8 responses, likely underestimated virus-specific expansions, and missed private and CD4 specificities.

Receptors were amplified or captured by 5' RACE. TCRdb records NextSeq 500 as the sequencer. To correct for sequencing error and PCR bias, the TCR library protocol tagged individual cDNA molecules with unique molecular identifiers. Sequencing covered both TCR alpha and beta chains, and within each sample the abundances of alpha and beta sequences were tightly co-correlated. Processing in the source paper ran as follows. V gene, J gene and CDR3 annotation of TCR sequences was performed with Decombinator V4. TCRs were defined as expanded if a significant change between any two time points was detected under a Poisson model with p below 0.0001. TCR abundances were normalised to the total number of TCRs sequenced per sample and expressed as counts per million. MAIT TCRs were defined by TRAV1-2 paired with TRAJ12, TRAJ20 or TRAJ33, and iNKT TCRs by TRAV10 paired with TRAJ18. A search of VDJdb, accessed on 1 November 2021, was run for TCRs annotated to CMV, EBV and SARS-CoV-2, with TCRs annotated for multiple antigens excluded. TCRdb redid the processing of the public reads, applying fastp at Q25 and MiXCR, and retained in-frame beta chains. Each record represents a unique CDR3 protein, reported with the most common genes and DNA among its rows. The V and J calls were not made by the authors but by TCRdb's processing. The sample contains approximately 45,000 distinct CDR3 sequences, 11% of them found a single time. Roughly 10% of the sample comes from the top ten.

Recombination joined TRBV27 with TRBJ1-3; 7 middle bases align to TRBD1. Material: whole blood. The sequence derives from an adult who was a healthcare worker with PCR-confirmed SARS-CoV-2 infection or an uninfected control (not recorded which). The bases are TGTGTCAGCACTGCAGGGGGAGTTGGAAACACCATATATTTT. Its protein product is CVSTAGGVGNTIYF.